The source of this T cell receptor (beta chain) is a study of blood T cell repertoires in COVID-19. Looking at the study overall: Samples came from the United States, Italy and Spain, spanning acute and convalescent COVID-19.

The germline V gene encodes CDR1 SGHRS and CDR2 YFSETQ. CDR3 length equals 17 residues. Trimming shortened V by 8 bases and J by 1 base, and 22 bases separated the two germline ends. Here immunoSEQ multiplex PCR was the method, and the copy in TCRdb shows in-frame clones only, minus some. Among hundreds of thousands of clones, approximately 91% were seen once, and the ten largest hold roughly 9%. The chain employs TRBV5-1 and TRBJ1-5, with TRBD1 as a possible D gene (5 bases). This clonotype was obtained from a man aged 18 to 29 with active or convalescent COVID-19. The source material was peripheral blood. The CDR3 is CARSCGLPGLSNQPQHF. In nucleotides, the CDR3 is TGCGCCAGATCTTGCGGGTTACCGGGACTAAGCAATCAGCCCCAGCATTTT.